A selection of T cell receptor beta chains follows, all from one sample in a study of T cells in Graves' hyperthyroidism and ophthalmopathy. TCRdb reprocessed the multiplex PCR reads with MiXCR, giving one entry per CDR3 protein. The sample records hundreds of thousands of distinct CDR3 sequences, around 13% being singletons. The source material was blood. The receptors originated from a woman aged 25 to 39 with Graves' hyperthyroidism that later progressed to Graves' ophthalmopathy. The CDR3 runs from the conserved cysteine through the conserved F or W. A D gene is named only where the DNA matches it firmly.

j_call: TRBJ1-1
v_call: TRBV18
d_call: TRBD1
cdr3_aa: CASAGGQGSAFF

j_call: TRBJ2-4
v_call: TRBV29-1
d_call: NA
cdr3_aa: CSVDGSGAKNIQYF

j_call: TRBJ2-3
v_call: TRBV12-3/TRBV12-4
d_call: TRBD2
cdr3_aa: CASSLGTSGASTDTQYF

j_call: TRBJ2-7
v_call: TRBV5-5
d_call: NA
cdr3_aa: CASSLWTTSPYEQYF

j_call: TRBJ2-7
v_call: TRBV12-3/TRBV12-4
d_call: NA
cdr3_aa: CASSQGLQGPYEQCF

j_call: TRBJ2-7
v_call: TRBV19
d_call: NA
cdr3_aa: CASSMFPSDTSSYEQYF

j_call: TRBJ1-5
v_call: TRBV27
d_call: NA
cdr3_aa: CASSLSKILNQPQHF

j_call: TRBJ1-6
v_call: TRBV19
d_call: TRBD1
cdr3_aa: CASSRTGGSPLHF

j_call: TRBJ2-7
v_call: TRBV9
d_call: NA
cdr3_aa: CASSVGSATYEQYF

j_call: TRBJ2-7
v_call: TRBV4-1
d_call: NA
cdr3_aa: CASSPSPNGPYEQYF

j_call: TRBJ2-7
v_call: TRBV6-1
d_call: NA
cdr3_aa: CASKDSNYEQYF

j_call: TRBJ2-7
v_call: TRBV7-6
d_call: TRBD1
cdr3_aa: CASSLRTGVDYEQYF

j_call: TRBJ2-1
v_call: TRBV14
d_call: NA
cdr3_aa: CASSQERRAEQFF

j_call: TRBJ1-2
v_call: TRBV5-1
d_call: NA
cdr3_aa: CASSLGSGAEDYGYTF

j_call: TRBJ2-3
v_call: TRBV12-3/TRBV12-4
d_call: TRBD1
cdr3_aa: CASSTHRGVQDTQYF

j_call: TRBJ2-1
v_call: TRBV20-1
d_call: TRBD2
cdr3_aa: CSATLLAGGAGEQFF

j_call: TRBJ2-5
v_call: TRBV5-6
d_call: TRBD1
cdr3_aa: CASSLGGEVAQYF

j_call: TRBJ1-5
v_call: TRBV5-1
d_call: NA
cdr3_aa: CASRAGEQGQPQHF

j_call: TRBJ1-2
v_call: TRBV30
d_call: TRBD1
cdr3_aa: CAWSGGQGAEGYTF

j_call: TRBJ1-1
v_call: TRBV12-3/TRBV12-4
d_call: NA
cdr3_aa: CASSPTGGGTEAFF

j_call: TRBJ2-2
v_call: TRBV11-2
d_call: TRBD1
cdr3_aa: CASSQTTGAPWGELFF

j_call: TRBJ2-3
v_call: TRBV2
d_call: NA
cdr3_aa: CASSGASGTDTQYF

j_call: TRBJ2-1
v_call: TRBV14
d_call: NA
cdr3_aa: CASSQQPGGYNEQFF

j_call: TRBJ2-3
v_call: TRBV2
d_call: NA
cdr3_aa: CAIRDGTTTDTQYF

j_call: TRBJ2-5
v_call: TRBV18
d_call: NA
cdr3_aa: CASSINRDETQYF

j_call: TRBJ2-2
v_call: TRBV6-4
d_call: NA
cdr3_aa: CASSYPQTGELFF

j_call: TRBJ1-1
v_call: TRBV7-9
d_call: NA
cdr3_aa: CASSLSMANTEAFF

j_call: TRBJ2-1
v_call: TRBV7-2
d_call: TRBD2
cdr3_aa: CASSPRTSPLGQFF

j_call: TRBJ1-1
v_call: TRBV3-1
d_call: NA
cdr3_aa: CASSQDKGRTNTEAFF

j_call: TRBJ2-3
v_call: TRBV27
d_call: NA
cdr3_aa: CASSPFERGTDTQYF

j_call: TRBJ2-7
v_call: TRBV19
d_call: NA
cdr3_aa: CASSIAAQSSYEQYF

j_call: TRBJ2-1
v_call: TRBV3-1
d_call: TRBD2
cdr3_aa: CASSQVSGGGNEQFF

j_call: TRBJ1-4
v_call: TRBV19
d_call: NA
cdr3_aa: CATRPAGTAHEKLFF

j_call: TRBJ2-3
v_call: TRBV11-3
d_call: NA
cdr3_aa: CASSTPRLGLSTDTQYF

j_call: TRBJ1-5
v_call: TRBV19
d_call: TRBD1
cdr3_aa: CASSPTSGTGGQPQHF

j_call: TRBJ1-1
v_call: TRBV7-9
d_call: TRBD1
cdr3_aa: CASSSNTGDTEAFF

j_call: TRBJ2-3
v_call: TRBV20-1
d_call: NA
cdr3_aa: CSARGSAGDTDTQYF

j_call: TRBJ2-1
v_call: TRBV5-5
d_call: TRBD2
cdr3_aa: CASSTLAGGGNEQFF

j_call: TRBJ2-5
v_call: TRBV6-2/TRBV6-3
d_call: TRBD2
cdr3_aa: CASSNSGRQETQYF

j_call: TRBJ2-5
v_call: TRBV30
d_call: NA
cdr3_aa: CAWSVRKETQYF

j_call: TRBJ1-4
v_call: TRBV12-3/TRBV12-4
d_call: NA
cdr3_aa: CASSRTVSNEKLFF

j_call: TRBJ1-1
v_call: TRBV27
d_call: TRBD1
cdr3_aa: CASSLYRGNTEAFF

j_call: TRBJ2-5
v_call: TRBV2
d_call: TRBD2
cdr3_aa: CASSEKWWLAGVETQYF

j_call: TRBJ2-5
v_call: TRBV11-2
d_call: TRBD1
cdr3_aa: CASSLRGQASGETQYF

j_call: TRBJ1-1
v_call: TRBV6-1
d_call: NA
cdr3_aa: CASSGRGMNTEAFF

j_call: TRBJ1-1
v_call: TRBV7-9
d_call: NA
cdr3_aa: CASVALHPAFF

j_call: TRBJ1-1
v_call: TRBV28
d_call: TRBD1
cdr3_aa: CASRQQGETEAFF

j_call: TRBJ2-2
v_call: TRBV7-9
d_call: TRBD1
cdr3_aa: CASSLGPTGGTGELFF

j_call: TRBJ2-2
v_call: TRBV19
d_call: TRBD2
cdr3_aa: CASHKRLAGGLHTGELFF

j_call: TRBJ2-5
v_call: TRBV7-9
d_call: TRBD2
cdr3_aa: CASSLDGAGPQETQYF

j_call: TRBJ2-7
v_call: TRBV28
d_call: NA
cdr3_aa: CAITEGGAYEQYF

j_call: TRBJ2-7
v_call: TRBV20-1
d_call: TRBD2
cdr3_aa: CSARRRLAAFSYEQYF

j_call: TRBJ1-1
v_call: TRBV29-1
d_call: TRBD1
cdr3_aa: CSVVVRGLVDTEAFF

j_call: TRBJ2-7
v_call: TRBV14
d_call: NA
cdr3_aa: CASSTGPVEEQYF

j_call: TRBJ1-2
v_call: TRBV29-1
d_call: TRBD1
cdr3_aa: CSVEAGKGAFYGYTF

j_call: TRBJ2-5
v_call: TRBV7-9
d_call: NA
cdr3_aa: CASSVTVQETQYF